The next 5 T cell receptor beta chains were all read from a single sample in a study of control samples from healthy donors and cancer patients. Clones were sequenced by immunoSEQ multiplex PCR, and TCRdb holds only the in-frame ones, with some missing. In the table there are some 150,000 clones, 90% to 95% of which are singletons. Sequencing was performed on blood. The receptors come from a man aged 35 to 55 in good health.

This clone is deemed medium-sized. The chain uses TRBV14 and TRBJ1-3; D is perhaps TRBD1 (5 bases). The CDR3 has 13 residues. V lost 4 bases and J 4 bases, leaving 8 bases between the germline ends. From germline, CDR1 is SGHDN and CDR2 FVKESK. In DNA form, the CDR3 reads TGTGCCAGCAGCCGAGAGGGGGGAAACACCATATATTTT. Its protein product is CASSREGGNTIYF.

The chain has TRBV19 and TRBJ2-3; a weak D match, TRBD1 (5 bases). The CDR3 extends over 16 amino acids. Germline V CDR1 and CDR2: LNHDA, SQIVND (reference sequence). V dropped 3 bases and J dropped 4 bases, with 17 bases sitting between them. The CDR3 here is CASSIKDGRVADTQYF. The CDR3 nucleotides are TGTGCCAGTAGTATTAAAGATGGCAGGGTCGCAGATACGCAGTATTTT.

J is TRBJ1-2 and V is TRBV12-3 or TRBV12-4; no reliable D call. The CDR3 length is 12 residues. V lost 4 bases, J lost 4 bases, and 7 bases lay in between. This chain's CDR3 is CASSYQSYGYTF. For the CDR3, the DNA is TGTGCCAGCAGTTATCAAAGCTATGGCTACACCTTC.

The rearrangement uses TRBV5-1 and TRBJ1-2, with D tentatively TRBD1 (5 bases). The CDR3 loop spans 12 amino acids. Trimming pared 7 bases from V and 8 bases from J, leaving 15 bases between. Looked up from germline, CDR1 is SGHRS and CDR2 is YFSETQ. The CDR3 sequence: CASHGLGVGYTF. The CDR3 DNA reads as TGCGCCAGCCACGGACTAGGGGTCGGCTACACCTTC.

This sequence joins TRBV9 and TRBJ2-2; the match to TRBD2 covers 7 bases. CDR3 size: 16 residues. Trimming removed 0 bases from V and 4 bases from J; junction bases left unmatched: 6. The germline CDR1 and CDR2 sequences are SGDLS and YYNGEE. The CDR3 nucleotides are TGTGCCAGCAGCGTAGGTCCTAGCGGCTCCACCGGGGAGCTGTTTTTT. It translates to CASSVGPSGSTGELFF. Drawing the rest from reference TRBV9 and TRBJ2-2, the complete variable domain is DSGVTQTPKHLITATGQRVTLRCSPRSGDLSVYWYQQSLDQGLQFLIQYYNGEERAKGNILERFSAQQFPDLHSELNLSSLELGDSALYFCASSVGPSGSTGELFFGEGSRLTVL.